The rows below give T cell receptor beta chains drawn from one sample of a study of T-cell memory formation after mild COVID-19. TCRdb re-analysed the 5' RACE reads in MiXCR, keeping a single row per CDR3 protein. The data contain roughly 380,000 distinct CDR3 sequences, around 30% of them singletons. The sequenced sample was PBMCs or a T cell subset sorted from them (not recorded which). The receptors were sampled from an adult woman who had mild COVID-19 (a few samples of this study predate the infection). Cell type and time point are not known. Both conserved end residues are part of each CDR3. D genes are given only for firm matches. Size is stated for part of the rows, as once, few or many counts, or as a class when the clone is expanded.

v_call: TRBV24-1; clone_size: few; j_call: TRBJ2-2; d_call: -; cdr3_length: 13; cdr3_nt: TGTGCCACCAGTGATCCCCGCACCGGGGAGCTGTTTTTT; cdr3_aa: CATSDPRTGELFF
v_call: TRBV7-3; clone_size: many; j_call: TRBJ2-3; d_call: -; cdr3_length: 12; cdr3_nt: TGTGCCAGCAGCTTCGGCACAGATACGCAGTATTTT; cdr3_aa: CASSFGTDTQYF
v_call: TRBV7-8; clone_size: few; j_call: TRBJ2-3; d_call: TRBD2; cdr3_length: 15; cdr3_nt: TGTGCCAGCAGCTCGATCCGGACTAGCGGGGATACGCAGTATTTT; cdr3_aa: CASSSIRTSGDTQYF
v_call: TRBV10-3; clone_size: -; j_call: TRBJ2-3; d_call: -; cdr3_length: 15; cdr3_nt: TGTGCCATCAGTGAGATTGTGCGAAGCACAGATACGCAGTATTTT; cdr3_aa: CAISEIVRSTDTQYF
v_call: TRBV10-3; clone_size: -; j_call: TRBJ2-3; d_call: TRBD1; cdr3_length: 17; cdr3_nt: TGTGCCATCAGTGCCGGGACAGGGCCTATAAGCACAGATACGCAGTATTTT; cdr3_aa: CAISAGTGPISTDTQYF
v_call: TRBV5-1; clone_size: -; j_call: TRBJ2-1; d_call: TRBD2; cdr3_length: 17; cdr3_nt: TGCGCCAGCAGCTTGGGCCCCCGGATCGCGGGGGTGGGTGAGCAGTTCTTC; cdr3_aa: CASSLGPRIAGVGEQFF
v_call: TRBV6-2/TRBV6-3; clone_size: -; j_call: TRBJ2-7; d_call: -; cdr3_length: 17; cdr3_nt: TGTGCCAGCAGTCTCCGGGCCGCGGGACAAGGGATCTACGAGCAGTACTTC; cdr3_aa: CASSLRAAGQGIYEQYF
v_call: TRBV12-3/TRBV12-4; clone_size: few; j_call: TRBJ2-7; d_call: -; cdr3_length: 14; cdr3_nt: TGTGCCAGCAGTTTAGACACCCCCTCCTACGAGCAGTACTTC; cdr3_aa: CASSLDTPSYEQYF
v_call: TRBV20-1; clone_size: few; j_call: TRBJ2-5; d_call: -; cdr3_length: 13; cdr3_nt: TGCAGTGCCAGTAAGTGGGAGCAAGAGACCCAGTACTTC; cdr3_aa: CSASKWEQETQYF
v_call: TRBV7-2; clone_size: -; j_call: TRBJ2-3; d_call: TRBD2; cdr3_length: 18; cdr3_nt: TGTGCCAGCAGCTTAGTAGCGGCTAGCGGGGGGGCCCAAGATACGCAGTATTTT; cdr3_aa: CASSLVAASGGAQDTQYF
v_call: TRBV20-1; clone_size: -; j_call: TRBJ2-3; d_call: -; cdr3_length: 16; cdr3_nt: TGCAGTGCTAGCCCGACTAGGTACACCGACACAGATACGCAGTATTTT; cdr3_aa: CSASPTRYTDTDTQYF
v_call: TRBV7-2; clone_size: -; j_call: TRBJ2-3; d_call: -; cdr3_length: 16; cdr3_nt: TGTGCCAGCAGCTCGATACCTCCACCTAGCACAGATACGCAGTATTTT; cdr3_aa: CASSSIPPPSTDTQYF
v_call: TRBV20-1; clone_size: few; j_call: TRBJ2-7; d_call: TRBD1; cdr3_length: 15; cdr3_nt: TGCAGTGCTAGAGGGTATGGGACAGTCCCCTACGAGCAGTACTTC; cdr3_aa: CSARGYGTVPYEQYF
v_call: TRBV29-1; clone_size: -; j_call: TRBJ2-5; d_call: -; cdr3_length: 10; cdr3_nt: TGCAGCGTTGAGGAGGGGACCCAGTACTTC; cdr3_aa: CSVEEGTQYF
v_call: TRBV4-1; clone_size: -; j_call: TRBJ2-7; d_call: TRBD1; cdr3_length: 16; cdr3_nt: TGCGCCAGCAGCCAAAGCCGGGACAGGGGGTTCTACGAGCAGTACTTC; cdr3_aa: CASSQSRDRGFYEQYF
v_call: TRBV7-2; clone_size: few; j_call: TRBJ2-1; d_call: TRBD2; cdr3_length: 16; cdr3_nt: TGTGCCAGCAGCTCATCACGACTAGCGGGAGGGAATGAGCAGTTCTTC; cdr3_aa: CASSSSRLAGGNEQFF
v_call: TRBV12-3/TRBV12-4; clone_size: -; j_call: TRBJ2-5; d_call: -; cdr3_length: 13; cdr3_nt: TGTGCCAGCAGCCGGACCCCCGGAGAGACCCAGTACTTC; cdr3_aa: CASSRTPGETQYF
v_call: TRBV7-9; clone_size: few; j_call: TRBJ2-3; d_call: TRBD2; cdr3_length: 15; cdr3_nt: TGTGCCAGCAGCTCCCAAAGCGGGGCCACAGATACGCAGTATTTT; cdr3_aa: CASSSQSGATDTQYF
v_call: TRBV6-5; clone_size: -; j_call: TRBJ2-7; d_call: -; cdr3_length: 14; cdr3_nt: TGTGCCAGCAGTTACTTCCAGGGGCGAGACGAGCAGTACTTC; cdr3_aa: CASSYFQGRDEQYF
v_call: TRBV30; clone_size: few; j_call: TRBJ2-6; d_call: -; cdr3_length: 16; cdr3_nt: TGTGCCTGGATCCCTGTTGGGGGGCGTGGGGCCAACGTCCTGACTTTC; cdr3_aa: CAWIPVGGRGANVLTF
v_call: TRBV6-1; clone_size: -; j_call: TRBJ1-2; d_call: TRBD1; cdr3_length: 15; cdr3_nt: TGTGCCAGCAGCTTGGACAGGGGGTGGGTATATGGCTACACCTTC; cdr3_aa: CASSLDRGWVYGYTF
v_call: TRBV7-8; clone_size: few; j_call: TRBJ2-7; d_call: -; cdr3_length: 14; cdr3_nt: TGTGCCAGCAGCTATGCCACGGAGGGCAGGAAGCAGTACTTC; cdr3_aa: CASSYATEGRKQYF
v_call: TRBV12-3/TRBV12-4; clone_size: many; j_call: TRBJ2-7; d_call: TRBD2; cdr3_length: 16; cdr3_nt: TGTGCCAGCAGTTCCGGTATAGCGGGCCGACCCTACGAGCAGTACTTC; cdr3_aa: CASSSGIAGRPYEQYF
v_call: TRBV23-1; clone_size: -; j_call: TRBJ2-2; d_call: -; cdr3_length: 18; cdr3_nt: TGCGCCAGCAGTCGGACTCCCTCACCACAATCGAACACCGGGGAGCTGTTTTTT; cdr3_aa: CASSRTPSPQSNTGELFF